The following is a TCR beta chain sequence with its context. The antigen is unknown. This sample is part of a study of T-cell memory formation after mild COVID-19. Study background: TCR clusters were mostly donor specific.

Overall study results and limits: Contracting clones, day 15 to 85, had balanced CD4/CD8, and later expanders favored CD4+.

The CDR3 sequence is 12 residues long. Germline V gene lookup returns CDR1 SGHVS and CDR2 FNYEAQ. V was clipped by 4 bases and J by 12 bases, with 16 bases between them. TCRdb independently ran MiXCR on the 5' RACE reads; one entry per CDR3 protein. The sample yields about 470,000 distinct CDR3 sequences, 15% to 20% seen once. The V gene is TRBV7-6, the J gene TRBJ2-7, with D maybe TRBD1 (6 bases). The clonotype was recovered from an adult woman who had mild COVID-19 (a few samples of this study predate the infection). Cell type and time point are not known. Input material: PBMCs or a T cell subset sorted from them (not recorded which). The CDR3 is CASSSYDRTAYF. CDR3 nucleotide sequence: TGTGCCAGCAGCTCGTACGACAGGACGGCGTACTTC.